Here is one TCR beta chain with its context. PBMCs numbering at least 6 million were isolated per sample. A minimum of 5 micrograms of total RNA was extracted per sample. These data belong to a study of blood T cells in healthy people across ages. This CDR3 spans 15 amino acids. V shed 6 bases and J shed 0 bases, with 12 bases lying between them. Germline assignment: CDR1 MNHEY and CDR2 SVGAGI. Alongside a J-beta primer mix, a sample-barcoded 5' primer served in a second PCR lasting roughly 6 to 11 cycles. From the 5' RACE reads, TCRdb called clonotypes with MiXCR, one entry per CDR3 protein. The table records roughly 930,000 distinct CDR3 sequences, 40% to 60% of them present only once.

The chain is built from TRBV6-5 and TRBJ1-3; perhaps TRBD1 as D (6 bases). The TCR sequence derives from a man aged 25-45 years in good health. Sequenced material: blood. The CDR3 protein is CASSSGQFSGNTIYF. DNA of the CDR3: TGTGCCAGCAGCTCTGGACAGTTCTCTGGAAACACCATATATTTT.